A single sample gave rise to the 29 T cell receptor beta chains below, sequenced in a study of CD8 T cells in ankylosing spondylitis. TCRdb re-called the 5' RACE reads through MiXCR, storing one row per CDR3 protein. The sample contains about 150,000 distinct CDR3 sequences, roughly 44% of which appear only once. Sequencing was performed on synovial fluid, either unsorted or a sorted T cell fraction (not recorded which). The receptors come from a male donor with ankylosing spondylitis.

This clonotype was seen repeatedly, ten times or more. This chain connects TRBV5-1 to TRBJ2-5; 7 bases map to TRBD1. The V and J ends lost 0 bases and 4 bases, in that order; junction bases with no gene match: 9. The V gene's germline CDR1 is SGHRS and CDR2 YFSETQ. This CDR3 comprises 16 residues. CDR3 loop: CASSLAETGRGETQYF. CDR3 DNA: TGCGCCAGCAGCTTGGCCGAGACAGGGAGAGGAGAGACCCAGTACTTC.

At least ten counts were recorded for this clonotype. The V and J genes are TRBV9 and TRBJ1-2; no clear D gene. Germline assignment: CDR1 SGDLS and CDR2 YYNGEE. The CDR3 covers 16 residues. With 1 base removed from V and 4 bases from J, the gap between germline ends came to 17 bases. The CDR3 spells CASSVRFGLPPYGYTF. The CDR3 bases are TGTGCCAGCAGCGTAAGGTTCGGGCTTCCGCCCTATGGCTACACCTTC.

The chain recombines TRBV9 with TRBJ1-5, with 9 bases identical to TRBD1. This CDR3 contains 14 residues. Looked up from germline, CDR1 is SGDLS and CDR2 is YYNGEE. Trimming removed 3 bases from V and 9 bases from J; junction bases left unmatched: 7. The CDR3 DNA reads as TGTGCCAGCAGCGAACAGGGGGCCGGCCCGCCCCAGCATTTT. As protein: CASSEQGAGPPQHF.

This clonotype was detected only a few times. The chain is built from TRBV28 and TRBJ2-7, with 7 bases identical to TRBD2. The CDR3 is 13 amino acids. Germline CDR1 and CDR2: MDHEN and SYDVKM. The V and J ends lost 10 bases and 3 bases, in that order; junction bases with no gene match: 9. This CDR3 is CATIGLGVYEQYF. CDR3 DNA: TGTGCCACCATAGGACTAGGGGTCTACGAGCAGTACTTC.

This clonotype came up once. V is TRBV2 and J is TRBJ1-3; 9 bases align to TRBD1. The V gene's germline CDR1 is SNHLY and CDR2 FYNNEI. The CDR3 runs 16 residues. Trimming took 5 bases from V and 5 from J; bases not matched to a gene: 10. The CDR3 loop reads CASSQRRGQGRNTIYF. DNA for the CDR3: TGTGCCAGCAGTCAACGCCGGGGACAGGGCCGAAACACCATATATTTT.

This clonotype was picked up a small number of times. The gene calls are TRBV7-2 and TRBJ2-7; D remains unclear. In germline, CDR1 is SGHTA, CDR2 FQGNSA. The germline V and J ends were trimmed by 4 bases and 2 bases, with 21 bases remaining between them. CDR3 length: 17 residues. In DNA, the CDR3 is TGTGCCAGCAGCTCAAGATATGGCTACCCAATCCCCTACGAGCAGTACTTC. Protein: CASSSRYGYPIPYEQYF.

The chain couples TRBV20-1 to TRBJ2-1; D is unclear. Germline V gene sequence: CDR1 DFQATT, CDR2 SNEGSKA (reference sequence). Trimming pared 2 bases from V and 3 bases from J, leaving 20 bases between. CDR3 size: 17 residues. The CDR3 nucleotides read TGCAGTGCTAGAAGGGTCGGCTCGCCCCTACTCTACAATGAGCAGTTCTTC. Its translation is CSARRVGSPLLYNEQFF.

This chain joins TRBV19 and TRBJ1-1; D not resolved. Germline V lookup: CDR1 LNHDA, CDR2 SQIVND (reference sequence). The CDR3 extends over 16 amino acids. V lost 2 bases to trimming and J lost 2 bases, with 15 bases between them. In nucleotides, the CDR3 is TGTGCCAGTAGTATACGGCCCCCGGCTCCAAACACTGAAGCTTTCTTT. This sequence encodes CASSIRPPAPNTEAFF. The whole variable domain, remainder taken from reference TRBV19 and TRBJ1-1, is DGGITQSPKYLFRKEGQNVTLSCEQNLNHDAMYWYRQDPGQGLRLIYYSQIVNDFQKGDIAEGYSVSREKKESFPLTVTSAQKNPTAFYLCASSIRPPAPNTEAFFGQGTRLTVV.

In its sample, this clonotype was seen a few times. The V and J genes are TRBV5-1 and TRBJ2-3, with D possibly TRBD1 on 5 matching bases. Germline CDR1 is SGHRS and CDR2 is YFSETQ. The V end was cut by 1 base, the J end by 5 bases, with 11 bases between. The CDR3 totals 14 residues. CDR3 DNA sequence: TGCGCCAGCAGCTTGTGGGGCCGCGGAGATACGCAGTATTTT. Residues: CASSLWGRGDTQYF.

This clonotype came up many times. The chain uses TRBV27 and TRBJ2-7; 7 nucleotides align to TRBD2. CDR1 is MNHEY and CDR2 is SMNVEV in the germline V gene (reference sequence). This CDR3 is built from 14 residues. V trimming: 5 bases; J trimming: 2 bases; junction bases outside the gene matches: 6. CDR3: CASSPLAGAYEQYF. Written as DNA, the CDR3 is TGTGCCAGCAGTCCCCTCGCGGGGGCCTACGAGCAGTACTTC.

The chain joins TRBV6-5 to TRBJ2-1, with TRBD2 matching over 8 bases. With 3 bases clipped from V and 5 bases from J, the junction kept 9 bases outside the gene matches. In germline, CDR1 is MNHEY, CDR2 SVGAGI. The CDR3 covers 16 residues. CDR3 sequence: CASSYKRRLANNEQFF. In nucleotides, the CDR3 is TGTGCCAGCAGTTATAAGAGGAGACTAGCGAACAATGAGCAGTTCTTC.

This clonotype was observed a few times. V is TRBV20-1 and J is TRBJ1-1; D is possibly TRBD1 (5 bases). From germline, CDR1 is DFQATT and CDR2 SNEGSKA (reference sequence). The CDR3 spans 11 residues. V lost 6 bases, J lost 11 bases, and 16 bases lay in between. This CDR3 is CSAALQVAAFF. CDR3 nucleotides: TGCAGTGCCGCCCTACAGGTTGCGGCTTTCTTT.

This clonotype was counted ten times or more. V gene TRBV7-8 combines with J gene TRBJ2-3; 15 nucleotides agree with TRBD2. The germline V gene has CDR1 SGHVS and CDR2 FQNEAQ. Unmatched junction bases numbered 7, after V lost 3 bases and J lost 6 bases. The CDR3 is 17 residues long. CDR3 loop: CASSLGTSGRLGDTQYF. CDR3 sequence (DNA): TGTGCCAGCAGCTTGGGGACTAGCGGGAGGTTAGGCGATACGCAGTATTTT.

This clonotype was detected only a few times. The CDR3 bases are TGTGCCAGCAGCCATCGTACAGGGGAGGGTAGCAATCAGCCCCAGCATTTT. Its translation: CASSHRTGEGSNQPQHF. This chain uses TRBV4-2 with TRBJ1-5, with 7 bases aligning to TRBD1. Germline V CDR1 and CDR2: LGHNA, YNFKEQ. J was trimmed by 0 bases and V by 3 bases; bases with no gene match: 8. The CDR3 sequence is 17 residues long.

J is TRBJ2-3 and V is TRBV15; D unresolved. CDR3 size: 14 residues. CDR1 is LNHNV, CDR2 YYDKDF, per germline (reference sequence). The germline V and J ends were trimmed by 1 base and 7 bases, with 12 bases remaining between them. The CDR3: CATSRAGLSYTQYF. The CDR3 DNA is TGTGCCACCAGCAGAGCAGGCCTGAGCTATACGCAGTATTTT.

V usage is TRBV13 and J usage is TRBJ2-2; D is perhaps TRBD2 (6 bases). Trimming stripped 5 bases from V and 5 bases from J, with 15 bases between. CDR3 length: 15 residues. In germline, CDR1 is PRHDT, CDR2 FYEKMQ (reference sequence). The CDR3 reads CASSPHGGETGELFF. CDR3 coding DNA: TGTGCCAGCAGCCCCCATGGCGGGGAAACCGGGGAGCTGTTTTTT. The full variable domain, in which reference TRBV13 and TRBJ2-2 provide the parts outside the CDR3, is AAGVIQSPRHLIKEKRETATLKCYPIPRHDTVYWYQQGPGQDPQFLISFYEKMQSDKGSIPDRFSAQQFSDYHSELNMSSLELGDSALYFCASSPHGGETGELFFGEGSRLTVL.

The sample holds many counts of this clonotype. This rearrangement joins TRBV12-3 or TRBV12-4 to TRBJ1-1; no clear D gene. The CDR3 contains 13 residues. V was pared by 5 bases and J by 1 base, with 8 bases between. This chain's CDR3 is CASSKFGNTEAFF. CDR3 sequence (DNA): TGTGCCAGCAGTAAGTTTGGGAACACTGAAGCTTTCTTT.

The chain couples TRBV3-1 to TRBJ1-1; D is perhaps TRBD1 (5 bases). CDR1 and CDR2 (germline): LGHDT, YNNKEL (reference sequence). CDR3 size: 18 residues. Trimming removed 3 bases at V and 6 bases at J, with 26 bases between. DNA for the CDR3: TGTGCCAGCAGCCATCGGAAAGTTATTCGGGGGTTGTGGGCTGAAGCTTTCTTT. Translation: CASSHRKVIRGLWAEAFF.

The CDR3 loop reads CASSQSGPPQYF. CDR3 DNA: TGCGCCAGCAGTCAATCGGGCCCACCCCAGTACTTC. This rearrangement joins TRBV23-1 to TRBJ2-7; D unclear. TRBV23-1 is designated an ORF whose function remains uncertain. The CDR3 runs to 12 residues. With 0 bases removed from V and 10 bases from J, the gap between germline ends came to 10 bases.

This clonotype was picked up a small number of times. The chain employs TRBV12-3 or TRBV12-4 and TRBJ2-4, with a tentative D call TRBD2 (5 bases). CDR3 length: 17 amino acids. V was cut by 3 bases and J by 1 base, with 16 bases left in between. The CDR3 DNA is TGTGCCAGCAGTTTCCCCCCGGGGTTGTGGGCCAAAAACATTCAGTACTTC. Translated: CASSFPPGLWAKNIQYF.

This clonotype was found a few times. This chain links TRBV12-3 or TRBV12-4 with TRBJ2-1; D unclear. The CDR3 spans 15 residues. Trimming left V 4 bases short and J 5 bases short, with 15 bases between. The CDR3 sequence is CASSSTTAYNNEQFF. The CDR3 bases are TGTGCCAGCAGTTCCACGACTGCCTATAACAATGAGCAGTTCTTC.

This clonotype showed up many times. As DNA, the CDR3 is TGTGCCAGCAGTGACCGGACAGGGGGCTACAATGAGCAGTTCTTC. Translation gives CASSDRTGGYNEQFF. This chain joins TRBV6-4 and TRBJ2-1; 10 bases line up with TRBD1. The CDR3 totals 15 residues. CDR1 is MRHNA and CDR2 is SNTAGT in the germline V gene. J lost 3 bases, V lost 2 bases, and 1 base had no gene match.

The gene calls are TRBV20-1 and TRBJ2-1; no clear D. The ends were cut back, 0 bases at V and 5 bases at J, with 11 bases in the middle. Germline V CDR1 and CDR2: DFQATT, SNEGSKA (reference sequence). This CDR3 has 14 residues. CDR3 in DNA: TGCAGTGCTAGAGATCCAGCACGGGACAATGAGCAGTTCTTC. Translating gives CSARDPARDNEQFF.

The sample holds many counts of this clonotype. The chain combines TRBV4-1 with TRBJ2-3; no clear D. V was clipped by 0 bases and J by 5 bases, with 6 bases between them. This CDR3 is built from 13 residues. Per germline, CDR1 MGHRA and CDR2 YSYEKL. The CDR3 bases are TGCGCCAGCAGCCAAGAAGGTAGAGATACGCAGTATTTT. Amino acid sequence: CASSQEGRDTQYF.

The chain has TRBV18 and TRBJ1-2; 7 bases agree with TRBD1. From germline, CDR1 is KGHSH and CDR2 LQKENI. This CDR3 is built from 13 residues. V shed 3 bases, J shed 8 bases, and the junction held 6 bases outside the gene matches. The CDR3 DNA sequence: TGTGCCAGCTCACCGACAGGGCCGGGGGGCTACACCTTC. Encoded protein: CASSPTGPGGYTF.

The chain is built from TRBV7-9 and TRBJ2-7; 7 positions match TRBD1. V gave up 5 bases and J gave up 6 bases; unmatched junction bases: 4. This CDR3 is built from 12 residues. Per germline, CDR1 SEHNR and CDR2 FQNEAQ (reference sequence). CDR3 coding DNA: TGTGCCAGCAGCGCCGACAGGGTCGAGCAGTACTTC. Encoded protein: CASSADRVEQYF. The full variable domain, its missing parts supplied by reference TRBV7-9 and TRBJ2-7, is DTGVSQNPRHKITKRGQNVTFRCDPISEHNRLYWYRQTLGQGPEFLTYFQNEAQLEKSRLLSDRFSAERPKGSFSTLEIQRTEQGDSAMYLCASSADRVEQYFGPGTRLTVT.

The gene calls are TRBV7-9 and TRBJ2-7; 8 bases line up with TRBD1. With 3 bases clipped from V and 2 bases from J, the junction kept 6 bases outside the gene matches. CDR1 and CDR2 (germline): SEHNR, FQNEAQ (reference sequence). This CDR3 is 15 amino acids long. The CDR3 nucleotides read TGTGCCAGCAGCTTTGACAGGGGACTCACCTACGAGCAGTACTTC. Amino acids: CASSFDRGLTYEQYF.

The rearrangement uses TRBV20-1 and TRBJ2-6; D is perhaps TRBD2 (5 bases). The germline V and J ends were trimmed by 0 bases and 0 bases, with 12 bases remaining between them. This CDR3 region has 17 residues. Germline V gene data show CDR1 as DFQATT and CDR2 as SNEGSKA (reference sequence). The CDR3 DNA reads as TGCAGTGCTAGAGAGTACTGGGAGAGCTCTGGGGCCAACGTCCTGACTTTC. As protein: CSAREYWESSGANVLTF.

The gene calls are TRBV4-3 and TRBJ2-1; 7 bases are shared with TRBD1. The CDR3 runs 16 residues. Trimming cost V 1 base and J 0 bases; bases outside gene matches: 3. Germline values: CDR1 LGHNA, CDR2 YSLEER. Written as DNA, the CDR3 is TGCGCCAGCAGCCAAGCCCCAGGGGGCTCCTACAATGAGCAGTTCTTC. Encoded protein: CASSQAPGGSYNEQFF.